This is a list of T cell receptor beta chains from one sample in a study of T-cell reconstitution after alpha-beta-depleted transplantation in children. One entry per CDR3 protein results from TCRdb running MiXCR on the PCR reads. The data hold more than 450,000 distinct CDR3 sequences, with around 18% observed a single time. The sample consisted of PBMCs from the stem cell graft donor, taken from the stem cell graft. The receptors were gathered from a human donor who donated a stem cell graft to a child with acute lymphoblastic leukemia. Each CDR3 is given with its conserved first and last residue.

j_call,v_call,cdr3_aa
TRBJ2-1,TRBV3-1,CASSQGGTGLRTDFF
TRBJ2-6,TRBV29-1,CSVEDVPSGANVLTF
TRBJ2-3,TRBV6-1,CASRIQERRLDTQYF
TRBJ1-4,TRBV9,CASSVQGTNEKLFF
TRBJ2-7,TRBV2,CASSRQGEIHEQYF
TRBJ1-1,TRBV12-3/TRBV12-4,CASSSLLTGAEAFF
TRBJ1-4,TRBV20-1,CSAQAPAHNEKLFF
TRBJ2-7,TRBV2,CARGASGRSYEQYF
TRBJ2-7,TRBV27,CASSPRGPMHKEQYF
TRBJ1-1,TRBV12-3/TRBV12-4,CASTPTWNTEAFF
TRBJ2-3,TRBV20-1,CSARDDTDTQYF
TRBJ1-1,TRBV27,CASSLGGQNTEAFF
TRBJ2-1,TRBV12-3/TRBV12-4,CASTGLAGWNEQFF
TRBJ2-2,TRBV11-2,CASSLGIGANTGELFF
TRBJ2-1,TRBV20-1,CSARRLAGQNEQFF